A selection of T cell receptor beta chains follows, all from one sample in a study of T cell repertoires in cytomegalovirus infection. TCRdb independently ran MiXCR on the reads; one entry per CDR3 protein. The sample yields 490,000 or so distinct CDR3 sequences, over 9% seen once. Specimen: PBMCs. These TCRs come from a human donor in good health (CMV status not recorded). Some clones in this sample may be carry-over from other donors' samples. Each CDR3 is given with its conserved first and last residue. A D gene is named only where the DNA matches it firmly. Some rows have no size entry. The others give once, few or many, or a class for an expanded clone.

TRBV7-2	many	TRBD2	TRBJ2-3	TGTGCCAGCAGCTCCAGACGGGGGGATGTAGATACGCAGTATTTT	CASSSRRGDVDTQYF
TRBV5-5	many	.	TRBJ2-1	TGTGCCAGCAGCAACCGAGGGACGATAAACAATGAGCAGTTCTTC	CASSNRGTINNEQFF
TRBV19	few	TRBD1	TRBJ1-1	TGTGCCAGTAGTACGGACAGGGTGAACACTGAAGCTTTCTTT	CASSTDRVNTEAFF
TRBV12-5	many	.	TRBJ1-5	TGTGCTAGTGGTTCGGGGATCACTCAGCCCCAGCATTTT	CASGSGITQPQHF
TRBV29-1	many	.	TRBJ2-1	TGCAGCGTCGGACGTGTCTCCTACAATGAGCAGTTCTTC	CSVGRVSYNEQFF
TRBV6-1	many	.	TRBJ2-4	TGTGCCAGCAGTTCAATCAGGGTTAGCCAGGCAAACATTCAGTACTTC	CASSSIRVSQANIQYF
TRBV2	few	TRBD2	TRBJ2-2	TGTGCCAGCACTAGCGGGAGGGAGGACACCGGGGAGCTGTTTTTT	CASTSGREDTGELFF
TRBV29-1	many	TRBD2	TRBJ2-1	TGCAGCGTTGACAGCGGGAGGGCCGCGCCTGTAGACAATGAGCAGTTCTTC	CSVDSGRAAPVDNEQFF
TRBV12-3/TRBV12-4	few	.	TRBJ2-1	TGTGCCAGCAGTTTATCTCCTAGATCCGGGTATGAGCAGTTCTTC	CASSLSPRSGYEQFF
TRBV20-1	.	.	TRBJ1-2	TGCAGTGCTAGTGAATACAGGTCGTATGGCTACACCTTC	CSASEYRSYGYTF
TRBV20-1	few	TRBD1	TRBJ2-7	TGCAGTGCCCGACAGGGAAACGAGCAGTACTTC	CSARQGNEQYF
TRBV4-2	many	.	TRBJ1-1	TGTGCCAGCAGCCAGGCCGGGGGGAACACTGAAGCTTTCTTT	CASSQAGGNTEAFF
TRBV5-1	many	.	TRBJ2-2	TGCGCCAGCAGCGCGTCCCTGGAGCGGGCGAACACCGGGGAGCTGTTTTTT	CASSASLERANTGELFF
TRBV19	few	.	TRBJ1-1	TGTGCCAGTACCCCGTCCGAAGGGGTTAACACTGAAGCTTTCTTT	CASTPSEGVNTEAFF
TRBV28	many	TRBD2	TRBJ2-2	TGTGCCAGCAGTGCGGGAGGGACGAACACCGGGGAGCTGTTTTTT	CASSAGGTNTGELFF
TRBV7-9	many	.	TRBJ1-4	TGTGCCAGCAGCCTCGCGACTGGGATTAATGAAAAACTGTTTTTT	CASSLATGINEKLFF
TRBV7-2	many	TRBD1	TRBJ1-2	TGTGCCAGCGGAAAGGGACAGGTAGACTATGGCTACACCTTC	CASGKGQVDYGYTF
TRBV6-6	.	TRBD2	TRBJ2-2	TGTGCCAGCAGTTACTGGACTAGCGGGGGCCTTGGGACCGGGGAGCTGTTTTTT	CASSYWTSGGLGTGELFF
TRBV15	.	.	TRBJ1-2	TGTGCCACCAGCAGAGACAGGGATAACTATGGCTACACCTTC	CATSRDRDNYGYTF
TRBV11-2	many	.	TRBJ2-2	TGTGCCAGCAGCTTAGAAGGTGCGCTAGCTTCCACCGGGGAGCTGTTTTTT	CASSLEGALASTGELFF
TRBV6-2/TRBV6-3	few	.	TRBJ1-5	TGTGCCAGCAGTTATACGGAGGGTAGCAATCAGCCCCAGCATTTT	CASSYTEGSNQPQHF
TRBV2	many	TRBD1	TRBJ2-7	TGTGCCAGCAGTGCCCGGGACAGGGCGTACGAGCAGTACTTC	CASSARDRAYEQYF
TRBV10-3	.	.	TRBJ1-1	TGTGCCATCGGTAACAGGAGGGACACTGAAGCTTTCTTT	CAIGNRRDTEAFF
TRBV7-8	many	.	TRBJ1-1	TGTGCCAGCAGCTTAGATGGCGGGTATACTGAAGCTTTCTTT	CASSLDGGYTEAFF
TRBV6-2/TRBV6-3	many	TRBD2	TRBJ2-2	TGTGCCAGCAGTTCCGCGGTGGCTAGCGGGATCACCGGGGAGCTGTTTTTT	CASSSAVASGITGELFF
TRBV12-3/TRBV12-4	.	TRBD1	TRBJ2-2	TGTGCCAGTCCGGGACAGGGGAACACCGGGGAGCTGTTTTTT	CASPGQGNTGELFF
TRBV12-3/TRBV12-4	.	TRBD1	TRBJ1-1	TGTGCCAGCAGTCTCCCGGACAGGGGGACTGAAGCTTTCTTT	CASSLPDRGTEAFF
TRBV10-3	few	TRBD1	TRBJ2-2	TGTGCCATCAGCCCGGGACAGGGTGACACCGGGGAGCTGTTTTTT	CAISPGQGDTGELFF
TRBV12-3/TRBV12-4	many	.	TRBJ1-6	TGTGCCAGCAGTCAACGAGGCGGGAGACAAGGGAATAGAAATTCACCCCTCCACTTT	CASSQRGGRQGNRNSPLHF
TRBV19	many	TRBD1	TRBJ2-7	TGTGCCAGTAGTCCGCCGGGACAGGGGTCTCGTGGTAACGAGCAGTACTTC	CASSPPGQGSRGNEQYF
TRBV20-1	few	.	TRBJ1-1	TGCAGTGCTAGCCCAGGGCCTGAAGCTTTCTTT	CSASPGPEAFF
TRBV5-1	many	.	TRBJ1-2	TGCGCCAGCAGCTTACAGGAGAATGGCTACACCTTC	CASSLQENGYTF
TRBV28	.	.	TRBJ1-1	TGTGCCAGCAGACCCTCGTTGCAGGGGAAAGGGGCTTTCTTT	CASRPSLQGKGAFF
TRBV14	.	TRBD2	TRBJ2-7	TGTGCCAGCAGCCCGCTATGGAAGCGGGAGGGCCTGGGGATCGGGAACGAGCAGTACTTC	CASSPLWKREGLGIGNEQYF
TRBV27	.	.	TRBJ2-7	TGTGCCAGCAGTCCCCCAGTAGTGGGAAGCTACTACGAGCAGTACTTC	CASSPPVVGSYYEQYF
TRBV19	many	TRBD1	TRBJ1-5	TGTGCCAGTAGTCCAGGGGGTGGAGGCAATCAGCCCCAGCATTTT	CASSPGGGGNQPQHF
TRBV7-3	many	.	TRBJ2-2	TGTGCCAGCACCGGACAGGGAGGGAGCGGGGAGCTGTTTTTT	CASTGQGGSGELFF
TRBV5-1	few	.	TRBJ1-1	TGCGCCAGCCGCCCCTCCGGGGCCGCCGCGGCTGAACGAGTAGCTTTCTTT	CASRPSGAAAAERVAFF